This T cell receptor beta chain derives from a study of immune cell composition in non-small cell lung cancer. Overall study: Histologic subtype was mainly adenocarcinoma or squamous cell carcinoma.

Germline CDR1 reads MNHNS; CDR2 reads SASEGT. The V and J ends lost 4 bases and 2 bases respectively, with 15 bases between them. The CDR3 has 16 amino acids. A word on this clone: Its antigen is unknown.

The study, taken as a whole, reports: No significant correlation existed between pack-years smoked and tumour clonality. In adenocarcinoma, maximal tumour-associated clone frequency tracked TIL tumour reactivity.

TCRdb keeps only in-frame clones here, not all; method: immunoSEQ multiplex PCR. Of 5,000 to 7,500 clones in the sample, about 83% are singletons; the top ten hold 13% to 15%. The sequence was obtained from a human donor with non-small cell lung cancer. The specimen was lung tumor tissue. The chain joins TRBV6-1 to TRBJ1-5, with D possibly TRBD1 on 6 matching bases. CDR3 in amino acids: CASSALGTRGNQPQHF. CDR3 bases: TGTGCCAGCAGTGCGCTGGGGACACGGGGCAATCAGCCCCAGCATTTT.